Listed below are T cell receptor beta chains from one sample, sequenced in a study of T cell responses to AZD1222 COVID-19 vaccine. Measured with immunoSEQ multiplex PCR; TCRdb has only the in-frame clones, and not every one. The sample holds around 84,000 clones; 70% to 90% are singletons and the top ten take 10% to 13%. Material: peripheral blood, obtained on day 0 of MenACWY control vaccination. These receptors were obtained from an adult in good health. Each CDR3 is given with its conserved first and last residue. Fields, in order: J gene, clone size, D gene, V gene, CDR3 DNA, CDR3 protein. The D gene is left open where the match is weak. The size field is filled for only some rows; it gives once, few, many or a size class.

TRBJ1-1,NA,NA,TRBV30,TGTGCCTGGAGTGTACACGCGGTCTTGAACACTGAAGCTTTCTTT,CAWSVHAVLNTEAFF
TRBJ2-2,NA,TRBD1,TRBV30,TGTGCCTGGGTCAGACAGGGGTACACCGGGGAGCTGTTTTTT,CAWVRQGYTGELFF
TRBJ2-5,NA,NA,TRBV19,TGTGCCAGTAGTGTTCCCGGGACCCTACAAGAGACCCAGTACTTC,CASSVPGTLQETQYF
TRBJ1-2,NA,NA,TRBV4-3,TGCGCCAGCAGCCAAGATGGGGCCATAAACTATGGCTACACCTTC,CASSQDGAINYGYTF
TRBJ1-1,NA,TRBD1,TRBV5-1,TGCGCCAGCGGACAGGGTTGGAACACTGAAGCTTTCTTT,CASGQGWNTEAFF
TRBJ2-2,NA,NA,TRBV7-2,TGTGCCAGCAGCATCCCCCCGACTTACCGGGAGCTGTTTTTT,CASSIPPTYRELFF
TRBJ1-4,NA,NA,TRBV9,TGTGCCAGCAGCGTAGGGAGACAGGCAACTAATGAAAAACTGTTTTTT,CASSVGRQATNEKLFF
TRBJ1-2,NA,NA,TRBV3-1/TRBV3-2,TGTGCCAGCAGCCAGAGGCAGGGAGAAGGCTACACCTTC,CASSQRQGEGYTF
TRBJ2-3,NA,NA,TRBV5-1,TGCGCCAGCAGCTTGGGGAGTCACACAGATACGCAGTATTTT,CASSLGSHTDTQYF
TRBJ2-3,NA,TRBD1,TRBV2,TGTGCCAGCAGTGCATTGCCGGGACAGAGTGGCACAGATACGCAGTATTTT,CASSALPGQSGTDTQYF
TRBJ1-2,once,NA,TRBV6-5,TGTGCCAGCAGCTACGACGGTGGGACGACCTATGGCTACACCTTC,CASSYDGGTTYGYTF
TRBJ2-6,NA,TRBD1,TRBV19,TGTGCCAGTAGTTCCCCGGGACAGTACGGCTCTGGGGCCAACGTCCTGACTTTC,CASSSPGQYGSGANVLTF
TRBJ1-2,NA,NA,TRBV9,TGTGCCAGCAGTGGGGAGGACTATGGCTACACCTTC,CASSGEDYGYTF
TRBJ1-1,NA,NA,TRBV7-2,TGTGCCAGCAGCTTAGCAACAGAAGCTTTCTTT,CASSLATEAFF
TRBJ2-7,NA,TRBD1,TRBV12-5,TGTGCTAGTGCTGTGACAGGGTCCTACGAGCAGTACTTC,CASAVTGSYEQYF
TRBJ1-5,NA,NA,TRBV5-6,TGTGCCAGCAGCAGAGCTATCCAGGATCAGCCCCAGCATTTT,CASSRAIQDQPQHF
TRBJ1-1,NA,TRBD1,TRBV7-2,TGTGCCAGCAGCGGCCGGGGACAGGGGATGAACACTGAAGCTTTCTTT,CASSGRGQGMNTEAFF
TRBJ2-2,large,NA,TRBV25-1,TGTGCCAGCAGTGACCCGAGGGAGGAGCTGTTTTTT,CASSDPREELFF
TRBJ1-4,NA,NA,TRBV4-3,TGCGCCAGCAGCCAAGAACAGCGGAATGAAAAACTGTTTTTT,CASSQEQRNEKLFF
TRBJ1-2,NA,TRBD1,TRBV5-4,TGTGCCAGCAGCGAACCAGGGGGTACGGCTAACTATGGCTACACCTTC,CASSEPGGTANYGYTF
TRBJ1-1,NA,TRBD1,TRBV5-1,TGCGCCAGCAGCCCTGGGACAGGGTTATGGGAAGCTTTCTTT,CASSPGTGLWEAFF
TRBJ2-3,NA,NA,TRBV6-5,TGTGCCAGCACCCAAACAGGGGATACGCAGTATTTT,CASTQTGDTQYF
TRBJ2-2,NA,NA,TRBV7-3,TGTGCCAGCAGCTCCGCGCAGGCCAGGGTCACCGGGGAGCTGTTTTTT,CASSSAQARVTGELFF
TRBJ1-2,once,NA,TRBV5-1,TGCGCCAGCAGCTTGGGGTCACAACCTAACTATGGCTACACCTTC,CASSLGSQPNYGYTF
TRBJ1-4,few,NA,TRBV5-1,TGCGCCAGCAGCTTAGCAGGGGCGCGGGATGAAAAACTGTTTTTT,CASSLAGARDEKLFF
TRBJ2-2,NA,NA,TRBV3-1/TRBV3-2,TGTGCCAGCAGCCCCTGGGCCCCTACGAACACCGGGGAGCTGTTTTTT,CASSPWAPTNTGELFF